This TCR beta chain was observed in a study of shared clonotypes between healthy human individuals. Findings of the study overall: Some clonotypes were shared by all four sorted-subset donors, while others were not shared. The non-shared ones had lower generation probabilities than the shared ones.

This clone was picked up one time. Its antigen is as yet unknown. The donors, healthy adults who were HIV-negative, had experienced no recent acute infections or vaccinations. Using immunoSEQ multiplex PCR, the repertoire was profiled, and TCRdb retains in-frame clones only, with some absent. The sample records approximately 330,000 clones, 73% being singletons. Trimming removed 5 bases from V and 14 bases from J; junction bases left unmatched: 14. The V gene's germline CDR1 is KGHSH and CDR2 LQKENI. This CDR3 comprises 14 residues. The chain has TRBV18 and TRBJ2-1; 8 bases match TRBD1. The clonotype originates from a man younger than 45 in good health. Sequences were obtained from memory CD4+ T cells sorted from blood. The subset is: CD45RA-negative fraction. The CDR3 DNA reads TGTGCCAGCTCATATACGGGACAGGACGGTTTCGAGTTCTTC. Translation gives CASSYTGQDGFEFF.